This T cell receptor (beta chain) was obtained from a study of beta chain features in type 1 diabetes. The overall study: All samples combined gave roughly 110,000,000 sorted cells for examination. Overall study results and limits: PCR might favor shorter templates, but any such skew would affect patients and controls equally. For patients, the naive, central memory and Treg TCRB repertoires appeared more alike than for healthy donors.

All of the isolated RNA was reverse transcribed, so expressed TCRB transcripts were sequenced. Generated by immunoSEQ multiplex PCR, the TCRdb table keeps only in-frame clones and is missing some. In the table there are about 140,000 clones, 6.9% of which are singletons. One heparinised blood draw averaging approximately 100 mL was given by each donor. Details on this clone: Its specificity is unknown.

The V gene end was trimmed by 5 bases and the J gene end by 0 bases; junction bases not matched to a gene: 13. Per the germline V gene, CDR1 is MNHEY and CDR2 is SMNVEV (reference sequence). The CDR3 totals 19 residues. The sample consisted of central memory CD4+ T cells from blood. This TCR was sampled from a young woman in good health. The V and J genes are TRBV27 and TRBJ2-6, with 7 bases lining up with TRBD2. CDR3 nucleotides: TGTGCCAGCAGTCCTTGGATTGCGGGAGTAGGCTCTGGGGCCAACGTCCTGACTTTC. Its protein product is CASSPWIAGVGSGANVLTF. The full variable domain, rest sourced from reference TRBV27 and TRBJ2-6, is EAQVTQNPRYLITVTGKKLTVTCSQNMNHEYMSWYRQDPGLGLRQIYYSMNVEVTDKGDVPEGYKVSRKEKRNFPLILESPSPNQTSLYFCASSPWIAGVGSGANVLTFGAGSRLTVL.